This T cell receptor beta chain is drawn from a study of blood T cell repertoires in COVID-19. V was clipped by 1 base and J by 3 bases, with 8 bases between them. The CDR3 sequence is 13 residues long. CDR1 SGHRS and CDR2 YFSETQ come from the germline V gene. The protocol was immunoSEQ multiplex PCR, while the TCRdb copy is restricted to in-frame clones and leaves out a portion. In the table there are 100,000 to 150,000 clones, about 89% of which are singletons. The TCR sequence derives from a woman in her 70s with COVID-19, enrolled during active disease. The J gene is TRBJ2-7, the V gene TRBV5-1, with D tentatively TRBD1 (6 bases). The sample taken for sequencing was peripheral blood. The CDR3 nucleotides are TGCGCCAGCAGCTTGTCAGGGGACTACGAGCAGTACTTC. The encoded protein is CASSLSGDYEQYF.